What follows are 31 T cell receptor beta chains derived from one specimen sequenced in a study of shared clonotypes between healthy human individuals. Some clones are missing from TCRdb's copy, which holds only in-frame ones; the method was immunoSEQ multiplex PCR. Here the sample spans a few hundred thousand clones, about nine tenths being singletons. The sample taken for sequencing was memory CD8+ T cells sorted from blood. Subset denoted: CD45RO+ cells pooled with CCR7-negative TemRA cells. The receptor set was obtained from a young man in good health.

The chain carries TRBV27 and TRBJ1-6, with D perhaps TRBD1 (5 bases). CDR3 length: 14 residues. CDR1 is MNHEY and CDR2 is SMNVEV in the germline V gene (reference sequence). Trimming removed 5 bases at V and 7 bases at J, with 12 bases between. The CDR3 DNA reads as TGTGCCAGCAGTCCCGGCAGGGTCAATTCACCCCTCCACTTT. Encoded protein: CASSPGRVNSPLHF.

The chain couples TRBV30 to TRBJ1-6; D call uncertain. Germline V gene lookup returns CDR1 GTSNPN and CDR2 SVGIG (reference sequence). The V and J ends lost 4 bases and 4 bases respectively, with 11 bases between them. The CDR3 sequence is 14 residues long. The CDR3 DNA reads TGTGCCTGGATTAACGAGAATTATAATTCACCCCTCCACTTT. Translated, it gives CAWINENYNSPLHF.

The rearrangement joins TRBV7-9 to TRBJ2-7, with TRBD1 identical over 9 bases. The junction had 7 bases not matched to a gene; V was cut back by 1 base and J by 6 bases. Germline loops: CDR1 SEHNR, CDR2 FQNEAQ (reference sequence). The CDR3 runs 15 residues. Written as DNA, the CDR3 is TGTGCCAGCAGCTTAGGAGGGACAGGGAGGCTCGAGCAGTACTTC. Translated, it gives CASSLGGTGRLEQYF.

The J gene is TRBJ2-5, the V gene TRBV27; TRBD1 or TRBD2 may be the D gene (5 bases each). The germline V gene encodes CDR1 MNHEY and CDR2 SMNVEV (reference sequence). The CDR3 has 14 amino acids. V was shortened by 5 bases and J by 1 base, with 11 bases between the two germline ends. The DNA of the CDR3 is TGTGCCAGCAGTCCGCTAGGGACCCAAGAGACCCAGTACTTC. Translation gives CASSPLGTQETQYF.

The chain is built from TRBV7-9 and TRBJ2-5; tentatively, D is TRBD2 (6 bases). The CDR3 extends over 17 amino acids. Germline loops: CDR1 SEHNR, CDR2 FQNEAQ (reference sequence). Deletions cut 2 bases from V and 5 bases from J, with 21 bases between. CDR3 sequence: CASSLPGVGRNRETQYF. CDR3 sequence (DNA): TGTGCCAGCAGCTTACCGGGGGTAGGGAGGAACAGGGAGACCCAGTACTTC.

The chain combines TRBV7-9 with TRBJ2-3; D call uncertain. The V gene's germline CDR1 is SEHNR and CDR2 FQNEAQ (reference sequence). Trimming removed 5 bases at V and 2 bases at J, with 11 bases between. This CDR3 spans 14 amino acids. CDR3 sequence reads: CASSAWTDTDTQYF. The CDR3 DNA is TGTGCCAGCAGCGCGTGGACCGACACAGATACGCAGTATTTT.

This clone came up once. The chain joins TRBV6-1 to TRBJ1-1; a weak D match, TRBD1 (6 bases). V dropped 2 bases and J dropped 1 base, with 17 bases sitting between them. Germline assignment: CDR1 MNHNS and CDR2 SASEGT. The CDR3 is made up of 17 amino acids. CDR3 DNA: TGTGCCAGCAGTGAATGGAACAGGGCAACTTGGAACACTGAAGCTTTCTTT. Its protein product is CASSEWNRATWNTEAFF.

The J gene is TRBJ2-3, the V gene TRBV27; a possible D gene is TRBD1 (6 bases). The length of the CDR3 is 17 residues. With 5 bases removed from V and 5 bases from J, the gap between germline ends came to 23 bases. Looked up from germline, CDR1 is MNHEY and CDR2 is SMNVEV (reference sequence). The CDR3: CASSLAGTTLELDTQYF. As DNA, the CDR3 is TGTGCCAGCAGTCTTGCCGGGACAACGCTAGAACTAGATACGCAGTATTTT.

The CDR3 DNA follows: TGCGCCAGCACGAGGGGTTACACTGAAGCTTTCTTT. This gives the protein CASTRGYTEAFF. This sequence joins TRBV10-2 and TRBJ1-1; a possible D gene is TRBD1 (5 bases). Germline V lookup: CDR1 WSHSY, CDR2 SAAADI. The CDR3 runs to 12 residues. V was trimmed by 7 bases and J by 3 bases, leaving 9 bases between them.

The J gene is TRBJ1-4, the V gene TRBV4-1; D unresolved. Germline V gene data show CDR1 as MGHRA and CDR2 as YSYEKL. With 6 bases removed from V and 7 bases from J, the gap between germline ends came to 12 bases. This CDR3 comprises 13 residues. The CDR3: CASRPLEGEKLFF. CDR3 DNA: TGCGCCAGCAGACCCCTTGAGGGTGAAAAACTGTTTTTT.

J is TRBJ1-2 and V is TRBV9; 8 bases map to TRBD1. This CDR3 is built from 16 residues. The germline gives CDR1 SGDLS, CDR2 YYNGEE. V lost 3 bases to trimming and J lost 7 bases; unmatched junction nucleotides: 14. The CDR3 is CASSAERTGSFGGYTF. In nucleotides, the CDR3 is TGTGCCAGCAGCGCTGAGAGGACAGGGTCGTTTGGTGGCTACACCTTC.

CDR3 in DNA: TGCGCCAGCAGCCAAGTCGGGACAGGCTACTCTGGAAACACCATATATTTT. Protein product: CASSQVGTGYSGNTIYF. The rearrangement uses TRBV4-1 and TRBJ1-3, with 8 nucleotides matching TRBD1. CDR1 MGHRA and CDR2 YSYEKL come from the germline V gene. The CDR3 is 17 amino acids. The trim removed 1 base at V and 0 bases at J, leaving 5 bases unmatched.

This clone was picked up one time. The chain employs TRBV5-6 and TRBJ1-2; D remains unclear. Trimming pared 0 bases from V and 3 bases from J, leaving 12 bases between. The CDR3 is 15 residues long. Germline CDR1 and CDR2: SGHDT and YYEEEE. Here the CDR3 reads CASSLANPKDYGYTF. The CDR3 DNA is TGTGCCAGCAGCTTGGCCAACCCGAAGGACTATGGCTACACCTTC.

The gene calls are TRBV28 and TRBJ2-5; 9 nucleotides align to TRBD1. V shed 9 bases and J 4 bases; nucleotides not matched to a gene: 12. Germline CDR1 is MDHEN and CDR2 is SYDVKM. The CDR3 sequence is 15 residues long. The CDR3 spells CARKRGQGGRETQYF. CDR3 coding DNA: TGTGCCAGAAAAAGGGGACAGGGTGGGCGAGAGACCCAGTACTTC.

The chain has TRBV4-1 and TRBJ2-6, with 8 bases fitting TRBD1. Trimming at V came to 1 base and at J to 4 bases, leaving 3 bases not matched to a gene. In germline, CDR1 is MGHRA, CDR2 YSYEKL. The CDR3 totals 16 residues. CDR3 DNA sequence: TGCGCCAGCAGCCAAGGACAGGGGTCAGGGGCCAACGTCCTGACTTTC. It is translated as CASSQGQGSGANVLTF.

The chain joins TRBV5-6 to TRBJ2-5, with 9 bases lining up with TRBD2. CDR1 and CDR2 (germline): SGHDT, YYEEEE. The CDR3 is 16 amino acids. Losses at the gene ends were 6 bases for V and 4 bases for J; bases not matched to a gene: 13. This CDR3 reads CASIIGPSGGRETQYF. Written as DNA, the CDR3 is TGTGCCAGCATCATTGGGCCCAGCGGGGGGAGAGAGACCCAGTACTTC.

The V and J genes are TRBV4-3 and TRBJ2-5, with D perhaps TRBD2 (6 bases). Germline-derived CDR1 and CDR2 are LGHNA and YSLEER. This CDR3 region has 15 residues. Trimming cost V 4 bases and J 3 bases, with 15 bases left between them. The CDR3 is CASSPLLAQKETQYF. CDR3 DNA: TGCGCCAGCAGCCCCCTTCTAGCGCAAAAAGAGACCCAGTACTTC.

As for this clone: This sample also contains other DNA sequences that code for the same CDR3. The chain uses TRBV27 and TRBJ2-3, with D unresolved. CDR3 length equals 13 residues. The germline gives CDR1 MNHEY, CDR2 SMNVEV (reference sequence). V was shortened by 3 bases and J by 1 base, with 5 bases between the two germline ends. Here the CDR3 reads CASSFGGTDTQYF. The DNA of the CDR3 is TGTGCCAGCAGTTTCGGCGGCACAGATACGCAGTATTTT.

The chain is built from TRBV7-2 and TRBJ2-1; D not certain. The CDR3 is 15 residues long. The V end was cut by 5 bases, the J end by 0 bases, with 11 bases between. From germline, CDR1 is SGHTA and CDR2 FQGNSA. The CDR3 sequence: CASSLRPSSYNEQFF. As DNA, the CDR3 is TGTGCCAGCAGCCTCCGACCGAGCTCCTACAATGAGCAGTTCTTC. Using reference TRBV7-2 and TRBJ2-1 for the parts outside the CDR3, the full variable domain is GAGVSQSPSNKVTEKGKDVELRCDPISGHTALYWYRQSLGQGLEFLIYFQGNSAPDKSGLPSDRFSAERTGGSVSTLTIQRTQQEDSAVYLCASSLRPSSYNEQFFGPGTRLTVL.

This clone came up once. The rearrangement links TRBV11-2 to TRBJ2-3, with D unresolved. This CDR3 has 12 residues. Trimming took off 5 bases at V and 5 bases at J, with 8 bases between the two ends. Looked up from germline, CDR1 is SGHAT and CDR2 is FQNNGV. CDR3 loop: CASSQERDTQYF. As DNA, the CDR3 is TGTGCCAGCAGCCAGGAGCGAGATACGCAGTATTTT.

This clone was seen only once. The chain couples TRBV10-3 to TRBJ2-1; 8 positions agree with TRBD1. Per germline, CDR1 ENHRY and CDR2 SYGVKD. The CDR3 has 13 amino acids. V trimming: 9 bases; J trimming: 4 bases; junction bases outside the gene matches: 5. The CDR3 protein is CAIYRGEYNEQFF. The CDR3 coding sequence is TGTGCCATTTACAGGGGGGAGTACAATGAGCAGTTCTTC.

CDR3 sequence: CATSRGPNEQFF. CDR3 nucleotides: TGTGCCACCAGCAGAGGGCCGAATGAGCAGTTCTTC. The chain uses TRBV15 and TRBJ2-1; D remains ambiguous. The CDR3 has 12 amino acids. CDR1 and CDR2 (germline): LNHNV, YYDKDF (reference sequence). Trimming removed 1 base at V and 7 bases at J, with 5 bases between. Supplemented by reference TRBV15 and TRBJ2-1, the full variable domain reads DAMVIQNPRYQVTQFGKPVTLSCSQTLNHNVMYWYQQKSSQAPKLLFHYYDKDFNNEADTPDNFQSRRPNTSFCFLDIRSPGLGDTAMYLCATSRGPNEQFFGPGTRLTVL.

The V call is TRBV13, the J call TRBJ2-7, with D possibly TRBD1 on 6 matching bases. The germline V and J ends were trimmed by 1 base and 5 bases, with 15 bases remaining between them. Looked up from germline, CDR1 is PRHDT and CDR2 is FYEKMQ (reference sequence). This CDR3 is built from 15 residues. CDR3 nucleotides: TGTGCCAGCAGCTTAGCTGGGCAGGGGATCCACGAGCAGTACTTC. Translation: CASSLAGQGIHEQYF.

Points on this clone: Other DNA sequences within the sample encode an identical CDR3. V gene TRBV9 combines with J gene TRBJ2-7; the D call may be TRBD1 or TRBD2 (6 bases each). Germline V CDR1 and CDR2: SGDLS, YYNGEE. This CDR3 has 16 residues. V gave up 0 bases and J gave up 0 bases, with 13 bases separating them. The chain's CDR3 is CASSVGGPGSSYEQYF. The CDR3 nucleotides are TGTGCCAGCAGCGTAGGGGGGCCCGGGAGCTCCTACGAGCAGTACTTC.

As DNA, the CDR3 is TGTGCCAGCAGACCGGGGGGGCCAGTCAATGAGCAGTTCTTC. It specifies CASRPGGPVNEQFF. The chain uses TRBV27 and TRBJ2-1; 8 positions agree with TRBD2. In germline, CDR1 is MNHEY, CDR2 SMNVEV (reference sequence). The CDR3 has 14 amino acids. After removal of 6 bases from V and 6 bases from J, the junction contained 7 bases not matched to a gene.

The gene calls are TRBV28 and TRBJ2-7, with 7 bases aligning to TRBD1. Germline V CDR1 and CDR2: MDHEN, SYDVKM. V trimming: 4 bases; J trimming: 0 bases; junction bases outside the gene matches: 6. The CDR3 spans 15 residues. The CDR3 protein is CASSSGGHSSYEQYF. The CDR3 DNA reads TGTGCCAGCAGTTCAGGGGGTCATTCCTCCTACGAGCAGTACTTC.

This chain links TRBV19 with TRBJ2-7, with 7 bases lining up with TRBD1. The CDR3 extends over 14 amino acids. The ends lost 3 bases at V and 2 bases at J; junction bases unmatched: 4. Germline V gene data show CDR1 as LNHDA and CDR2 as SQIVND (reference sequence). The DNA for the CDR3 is TGTGCCAGTAGTATGGAGACAGGGACCTACGAGCAGTACTTC. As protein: CASSMETGTYEQYF.

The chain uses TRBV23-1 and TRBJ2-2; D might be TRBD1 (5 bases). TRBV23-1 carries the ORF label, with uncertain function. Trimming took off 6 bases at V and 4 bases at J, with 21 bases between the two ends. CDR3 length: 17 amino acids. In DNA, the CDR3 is TGCGCCAGCAGCCCCCCCGCAGGGCAGGAGTGCACCGGGGAGCTGTTTTTT. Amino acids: CASSPPAGQECTGELFF.

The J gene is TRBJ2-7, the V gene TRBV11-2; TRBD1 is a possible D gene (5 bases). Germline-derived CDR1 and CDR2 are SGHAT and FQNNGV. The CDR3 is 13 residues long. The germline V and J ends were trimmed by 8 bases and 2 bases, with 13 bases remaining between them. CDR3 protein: CASGQGATYEQYF. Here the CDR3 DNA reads TGTGCCAGCGGGCAGGGCGCGACCTACGAGCAGTACTTC.

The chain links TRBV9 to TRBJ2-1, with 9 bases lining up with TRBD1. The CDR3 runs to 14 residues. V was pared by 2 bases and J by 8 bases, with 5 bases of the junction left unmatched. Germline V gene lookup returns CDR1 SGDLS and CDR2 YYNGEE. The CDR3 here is CASSVGQGWDEQFF. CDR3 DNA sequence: TGTGCCAGCAGCGTCGGACAGGGGTGGGATGAGCAGTTCTTC.

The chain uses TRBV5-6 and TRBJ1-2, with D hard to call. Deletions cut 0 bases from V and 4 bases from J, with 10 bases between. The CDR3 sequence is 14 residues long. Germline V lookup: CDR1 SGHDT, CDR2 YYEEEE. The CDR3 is CASSLGLASYGYTF. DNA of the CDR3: TGTGCCAGCAGCTTGGGATTGGCAAGCTATGGCTACACCTTC.